These 19 T cell receptor beta chains came from one sample sequenced in a study of blood T cells in healthy people across ages. Primers used in a second PCR of roughly 7 to 12 cycles were a sample-barcoded 5' primer and a J-beta primer mix. TCRdb itself ran the 5' RACE reads through MiXCR, one entry per CDR3 protein. The table shows approximately 1,700,000 distinct CDR3 sequences, with 39% occurring only once. The sample was blood. These receptors all come from a human donor in good health.

The table lists this clonotype with a few counts. The chain links TRBV10-3 to TRBJ2-5, with D possibly TRBD1 on 6 matching bases. Looked up from germline, CDR1 is ENHRY and CDR2 is SYGVKD. Trimming pared 2 bases from V and 1 base from J, leaving 14 bases between. This CDR3 spans 16 amino acids. The CDR3 spells CAISEKGVGIQETQYF. For the CDR3, the DNA is TGTGCCATCAGTGAGAAGGGGGTAGGGATCCAAGAGACCCAGTACTTC.

This clonotype was found a few times. This chain connects TRBV5-1 to TRBJ2-7; 8 nucleotides agree with TRBD1. The J call may be wrong; the DNA end is better matched by TRBJ2-5. There are 19 residues in the CDR3. Germline V gene data show CDR1 as SGHRS and CDR2 as YFSETQ. The CDR3 sequence is CASSFYGVAGGASEETQYF. CDR3 DNA sequence: TGCGCCAGCAGCTTTTATGGCGTAGCAGGGGGCGCGTCCGAAGAGACCCAGTACTTC.

V usage is TRBV4-2 and J usage is TRBJ2-5; the D is unclear. The J call could be wrong; TRBJ2-7 is a better fit for the DNA end. The CDR3 totals 14 residues. Per the germline V gene, CDR1 is LGHNA and CDR2 is YNFKEQ. The DNA for the CDR3 is TGTGCCAGCAGCCAAGATTACAGAGACTACGAGCAGTACTTC. This translates into CASSQDYRDYEQYF.

The chain combines TRBV7-9 with TRBJ2-6, with D perhaps assigned TRBD1 or TRBD2 (6 bases each). Deletions cut 5 bases from V and 3 bases from J, with 23 bases between. The CDR3 is 19 residues long. The V gene's germline CDR1 is SEHNR and CDR2 FQNEAQ (reference sequence). Here the CDR3 DNA reads TGTGCCAGCAGCACAATACCCGGGGGCGGACAGCATGGGGCCAACGTCCTGACTTTC. Translated: CASSTIPGGGQHGANVLTF.

This sequence joins TRBV25-1 and TRBJ2-6; D call uncertain. The CDR3 is made up of 16 amino acids. The germline V gene encodes CDR1 MGHDK and CDR2 SYGVNS. Trimming took 3 bases from V and 2 from J, leaving 11 bases between them. Written as DNA, the CDR3 is TGTGCCAGCAGTGATGGGGTATCCGCTGGGGCCAACGTCCTGACTTTC. Translating it yields CASSDGVSAGANVLTF.

The J gene is TRBJ1-1, the V gene TRBV6-1, with unresolved D. CDR1 and CDR2 (germline): MNHNS, SASEGT. The CDR3 totals 14 residues. V gave up 7 bases and J gave up 2 bases, with 14 bases separating them. CDR3 DNA: TGTGCCAGCAAATATGTGGGTAGTAACACTGAAGCTTTCTTT. Protein: CASKYVGSNTEAFF.

Only a few counts were recorded for this clonotype. The rearrangement links TRBV29-1 to TRBJ1-4, with 11 bases lining up with TRBD1. CDR3 length equals 14 residues. CDR1 is SQVTM and CDR2 is ANQGSEA in the germline V gene. V was pared by 3 bases and J by 7 bases, with 4 bases of the junction left unmatched. CDR3 bases: TGCAGCGTTGACCCCGGGACAGGGGGTGAAAAACTGTTTTTT. Translating gives CSVDPGTGGEKLFF.

This clonotype showed up just a few times. J is TRBJ2-1 and V is TRBV5-1; D not resolved. This CDR3 spans 14 amino acids. The V end was cut by 1 base, the J end by 8 bases, with 13 bases between. CDR1 is SGHRS, CDR2 YFSETQ, per germline. CDR3 sequence (DNA): TGCGCCAGCAGCTTGTCACGGGTAGAGGATGAGCAGTTCTTC. Translating it yields CASSLSRVEDEQFF.

V gene TRBV24-1 combines with J gene TRBJ1-2; D uncertain. Trimming cost V 6 bases and J 3 bases, with 10 bases left between them. The CDR3 consists of 13 residues. Looked up from germline, CDR1 is KGHDR and CDR2 is SFDVKD. The CDR3 bases are TGTGCCACCAGTTGCGGCACGCACTATGGCTACACCTTC. Translated, it gives CATSCGTHYGYTF.

The chain combines TRBV6-2 or TRBV6-3 with TRBJ2-1, with D possibly being TRBD1 or TRBD2 (5 bases each). CDR1 and CDR2 (germline): MNHEY, SVGEGT. The ends were cut back, 2 bases at V and 9 bases at J, with 17 bases in the middle. This CDR3 is built from 15 residues. The CDR3 loop is CASSYTQPGAFEQFF. As DNA, the CDR3 is TGTGCCAGCAGTTACACTCAACCCGGGGCATTTGAGCAGTTCTTC.

J is TRBJ2-1 and V is TRBV3-1; D call uncertain. This CDR3 has 13 residues. Trimming left V 5 bases short and J 6 bases short, with 11 bases between. CDR1 is LGHDT and CDR2 is YNNKEL in the germline V gene (reference sequence). This chain's CDR3 is CASSVSNSNEQFF. In nucleotides, the CDR3 is TGTGCCAGCAGCGTTAGCAACTCCAATGAGCAGTTCTTC.

The chain combines TRBV10-3 with TRBJ2-1; 10 nucleotides agree with TRBD2. The V gene end was trimmed by 5 bases and the J gene end by 4 bases; junction bases not matched to a gene: 8. The CDR3 totals 16 residues. Germline V gene sequence: CDR1 ENHRY, CDR2 SYGVKD. Here the CDR3 reads CAISSTSGGGYNEQFF. DNA for the CDR3: TGTGCCATCAGTTCTACCAGCGGGGGGGGGTACAATGAGCAGTTCTTC.

This chain links TRBV5-1 with TRBJ1-2; 10 bases are a match to TRBD1. Germline V gene sequence: CDR1 SGHRS, CDR2 YFSETQ. The CDR3 consists of 16 residues. The ends lost 0 bases at V and 8 bases at J; junction bases unmatched: 10. Here the CDR3 reads CASSLEGVGTGDGYTF. CDR3 sequence (DNA): TGCGCCAGCAGCTTGGAAGGTGTCGGGACAGGGGACGGCTACACCTTC.

This clonotype was observed a few times. The chain couples TRBV7-9 to TRBJ2-5, with a possible D match to TRBD1 (5 bases). Trimming removed 1 base at V and 5 bases at J, with 11 bases between. The germline gives CDR1 SEHNR, CDR2 FQNEAQ (reference sequence). The CDR3 is made up of 14 amino acids. The CDR3 is CASSLGSGMETQYF. In DNA, the CDR3 is TGTGCCAGCAGCTTAGGATCAGGGATGGAGACCCAGTACTTC.

The CDR3 coding sequence is TGTGCCAGCATGAACGGTGGAAATAGTTCACCCCTCCACTTT. Amino acid sequence: CASMNGGNSSPLHF. The chain carries TRBV6-2 or TRBV6-3 and TRBJ1-6, with unresolved D. Between the trimmed V and J ends, which lost 7 bases and 9 bases, there was a span of 16 bases. The length of the CDR3 is 14 residues. Germline V CDR1 and CDR2: MNHEY, SVGEGT.

V gene TRBV6-2 or TRBV6-3 combines with J gene TRBJ2-3, with 8 bases identical to TRBD2. CDR1 and CDR2 (germline): MNHEY, SVGEGT. CDR3 size: 15 residues. V lost 8 bases to trimming and J lost 2 bases; unmatched junction nucleotides: 9. Here the CDR3 reads CASARTSPNTDTQYF. In DNA form, the CDR3 reads TGTGCCAGCGCTCGGACTAGCCCAAACACAGATACGCAGTATTTT.

The chain joins TRBV6-5 to TRBJ2-4, with 10 bases lining up with TRBD1. The DNA end lines up better with TRBJ2-7; the J call may be wrong. Germline V lookup: CDR1 MNHEY, CDR2 SVGAGI. The length of the CDR3 is 15 residues. CDR3 in DNA: TGTGCCAGCAGACCCTCCGGGACAGGGGTCTACGAGCAGTACTTC. Translating it yields CASRPSGTGVYEQYF.

This chain links TRBV11-3 with TRBJ1-1, with D possibly TRBD1 on 6 matching bases. Germline V gene sequence: CDR1 SGHNT, CDR2 YENEEA. The CDR3 covers 16 residues. The V end was cut by 5 bases, the J end by 1 base, with 17 bases between. CDR3 nucleotide sequence: TGTGCCAGCAGCCCCGGAGCGGGGGGCAAGAACACTGAAGCTTTCTTT. It is translated as CASSPGAGGKNTEAFF.

The chain recombines TRBV7-9 with TRBJ1-1, with 7 nucleotides matching TRBD1. The CDR3 loop spans 14 amino acids. Per the germline V gene, CDR1 is SEHNR and CDR2 is FQNEAQ (reference sequence). The V and J ends lost 1 base and 4 bases, in that order; junction bases with no gene match: 3. The DNA of the CDR3 is TGTGCCAGCAGCTTAGGGGAGGGGGCCACTGAAGCTTTCTTT. It encodes CASSLGEGATEAFF.